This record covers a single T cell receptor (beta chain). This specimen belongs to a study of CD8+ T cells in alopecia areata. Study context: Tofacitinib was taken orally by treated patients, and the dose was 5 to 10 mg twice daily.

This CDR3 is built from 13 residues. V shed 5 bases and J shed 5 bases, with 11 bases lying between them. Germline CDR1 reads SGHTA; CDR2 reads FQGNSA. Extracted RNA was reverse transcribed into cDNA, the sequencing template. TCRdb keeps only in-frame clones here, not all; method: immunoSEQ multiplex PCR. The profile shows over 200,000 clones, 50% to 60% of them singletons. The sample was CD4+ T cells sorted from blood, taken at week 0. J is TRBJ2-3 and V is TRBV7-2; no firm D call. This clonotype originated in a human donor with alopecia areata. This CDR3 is CASSPMVRDTQYF. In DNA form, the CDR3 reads TGTGCCAGCAGCCCTATGGTGCGAGATACGCAGTATTTT.